This T cell receptor beta chain stems from a study of blood T cell repertoires in COVID-19. V gave up 1 base and J gave up 0 bases; unmatched junction bases: 0. Germline CDR1 SGDLS, CDR2 YYNGEE. The CDR3 is made up of 15 amino acids. The data were produced by immunoSEQ multiplex PCR, yet TCRdb's version contains in-frame clones alone and is incomplete. The sample yields 270,000 or so clones, nearly 90% seen once. J is TRBJ2-1 and V is TRBV9, with TRBD1 matching 8 bases. Specimen: peripheral blood. The clonotype was recovered from a woman aged 30 to 39 with COVID-19, enrolled during active disease. The DNA for the CDR3 is TGTGCCAGCAGCGTAACAGGGGGCTCCTACAATGAGCAGTTCTTC. Translation gives CASSVTGGSYNEQFF. Drawing the rest from reference TRBV9 and TRBJ2-1, the complete variable domain is DSGVTQTPKHLITATGQRVTLRCSPRSGDLSVYWYQQSLDQGLQFLIQYYNGEERAKGNILERFSAQQFPDLHSELNLSSLELGDSALYFCASSVTGGSYNEQFFGPGTRLTVL.